This is a list of T cell receptor beta chains from one sample in a study of regulatory dendritic cells for organ transplantation. TCRdb's copy holds only in-frame clones and misses some; the assay was immunoSEQ multiplex PCR. The sample lists under 35,000 clones, less than 85% occurring once. The sequenced sample was naive CD8+ T cells from blood. The receptors stem from a human donor in good health. The CDR3 runs from the conserved cysteine through the conserved F or W. Clone size is not always given. Where it is, it says once, few, many or a class for expanded clones.

v_call clone_size cdr3_aa
TRBV29-1 NA CSVEEGGGAGNTIYF
TRBV4-3 NA CASSQVYGTDYGYTF
TRBV6-1 NA CASLQRGQETQYF
TRBV15 few CATSRDRFQPQHF
TRBV7-8 NA CASSLLGITVTDTQYF
TRBV9 NA CASSDTGQPNTEAFF
TRBV15 NA CATSVITVNTEAFF
TRBV27 NA CASGQFTEQYF
TRBV7-9 NA CASSPSGELLTEAFF
TRBV9 NA CASSVDAGTSIYEQYF
TRBV7-2 NA CASSFGTGDYNEQFF
TRBV5-4 NA CASSLGGRDLSSYEQYF
TRBV5-1 NA CASSLSAGELFF
TRBV27 few CASSTWGGSEQYF
TRBV9 NA CASSVATGGNSNYGYTF
TRBV4-1 NA CASSQGQGAGNEQFF
TRBV27 few CASSLRQNYEQYF
TRBV5-6 few CASGMGGGTEAFF
TRBV19 NA CASTWTDEAFF
TRBV5-6 NA CASSFPGGLPSTGELFF
TRBV11-2 NA CASSFDRGNYEQYF
TRBV27 NA CASSPLAGVGNEQFF
TRBV4-3 few CASSQTNGEKLFF
TRBV25-1 NA CATIGEGSMNTEAFF
TRBV13 NA CASSPDRNNEQFF
TRBV6-5 NA CASSLLGQGANEQFF
TRBV4-1 NA CASSQEGGTGGNYGYTF
TRBV7-9 few CASSLADGAGNTIYF
TRBV9 NA CASSVSSSNEQFF
TRBV6-6 NA CASSYSRRGDTYGYTF
TRBV2 NA CASSEGQGSSYNEQFF
TRBV6-5 NA CASSSPGVLTEAFF
TRBV6-1 NA CASRNQEKLFF
TRBV6-5 NA CASSYSSEAGEQFF
TRBV7-9 NA CASSGEETQYF
TRBV11-3 NA CASSLNSKRRNVAEAFF
TRBV6-1 few CASSELGQTKYIQYF
TRBV29-1 few CSVEDQGPNYGYTF
TRBV12-2 NA CASRAPGQGLTEAFF
TRBV9 NA CASSPGQGQETQYF
TRBV4-1 NA CASSIRGVDSYEQYF
TRBV5-6 NA CASIIGTGRGTEAFF
TRBV7-8 NA CASSPLWGGPHEQFF
TRBV19 NA CASSIDWGRGLLPLRTEAFF
TRBV6-5 NA CASQESPNTGELFF
TRBV9 NA CASSVGDTPYEQYF
TRBV2 NA CASSEGSGGASTDTQYF
TRBV19 few CASRGGGGEAFF
TRBV19 NA CASSKIGGTPNTGELFF
TRBV2 NA CASSELDSYQPQHF
TRBV6-5 NA CASSYSTGSEKLFF
TRBV7-9 few CASSLRSGENTGELFF
TRBV9 NA CASSVGTGKGYTF